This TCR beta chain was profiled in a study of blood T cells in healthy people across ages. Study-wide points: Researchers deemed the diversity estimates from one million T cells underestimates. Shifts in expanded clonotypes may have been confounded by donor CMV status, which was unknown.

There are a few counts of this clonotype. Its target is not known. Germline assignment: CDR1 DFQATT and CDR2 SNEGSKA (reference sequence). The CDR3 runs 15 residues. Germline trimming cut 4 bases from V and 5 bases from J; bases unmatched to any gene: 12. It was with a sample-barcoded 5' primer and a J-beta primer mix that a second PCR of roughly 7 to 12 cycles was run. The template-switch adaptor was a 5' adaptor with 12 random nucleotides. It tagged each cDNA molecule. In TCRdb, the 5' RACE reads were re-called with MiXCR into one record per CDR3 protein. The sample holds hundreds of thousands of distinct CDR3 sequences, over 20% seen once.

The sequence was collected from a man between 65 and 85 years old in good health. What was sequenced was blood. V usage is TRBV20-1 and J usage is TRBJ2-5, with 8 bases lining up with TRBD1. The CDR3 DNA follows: TGCAGTGCTAAAAAACCGACAGGGGTCGTGGAGACCCAGTACTTC. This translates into CSAKKPTGVVETQYF.